These 15 T cell receptor beta chains were sequenced from one sample in a study of control samples from healthy donors and cancer patients. Sequencing was performed with immunoSEQ multiplex PCR; in TCRdb, only in-frame clones are kept and a portion is missing. The data contain approximately 100,000 clones, under 90% of them seen just once; the ten biggest clones take up less than 2.5%. The sequencing sample was made of blood. These receptors were collected from a woman aged 35 to 49 in good health.

V and J are TRBV3-1 (or the pseudogene TRBV3-2) and TRBJ1-5, with D perhaps matching TRBD1 (5 bases). The CDR3 totals 15 residues. V lost 5 bases and J lost 0, with 11 bases in between. Germline assignment: CDR1 LGHDT and CDR2 YNNKEL (reference sequence). The CDR3 nucleotides are TGTGCCAGCAGCAAAGGGGAGTATAGCAATCAGCCCCAGCATTTT. Translated: CASSKGEYSNQPQHF.

This clone was detected only once. The chain couples TRBV19 to TRBJ1-5; 9 nucleotides agree with TRBD1. The V segment lost 4 bases and the J segment 7 bases; nucleotides outside the gene matches: 11. Germline loops: CDR1 LNHDA, CDR2 SQIVND (reference sequence). The CDR3 loop spans 16 amino acids. CDR3 region: CASSTSHRGQGQPQHF. CDR3 sequence (DNA): TGTGCCAGTAGTACTTCTCACAGGGGGCAAGGCCAGCCCCAGCATTTT.

The CDR3 sequence is CASSNWGSRTDTQYF. CDR3 sequence (DNA): TGTGCCAGCAGCAATTGGGGCAGCCGCACAGATACGCAGTATTTT. The chain links TRBV21-1 to TRBJ2-3; the table's D call of TRBD1 was not tested on the DNA. TRBV21-1 is a known pseudogene. The CDR3 length is 15 residues.

In its sample, this clone was seen once. In the same sample, other DNA sequences code for this CDR3. The V and J genes are TRBV3-1 (or the pseudogene TRBV3-2) and TRBJ2-3, with D unresolved. Germline V CDR1 and CDR2: LGHDT, YNNKEL (reference sequence). Between the trimmed V and J ends, which lost 1 base and 4 bases, there was a span of 3 bases. The CDR3 has 12 amino acids. This CDR3 is CASSQAADTQYF. The CDR3 DNA reads TGTGCCAGCAGCCAAGCGGCAGATACGCAGTATTTT.

This clone was counted a few times. The chain recombines TRBV15 with TRBJ1-1, with D uncertain. V was shortened by 1 base and J by 1 base, with 7 bases between the two germline ends. There are 14 residues in the CDR3. In germline, CDR1 is LNHNV, CDR2 YYDKDF (reference sequence). This chain's CDR3 is CATSRARQNTEAFF. Here the CDR3 DNA reads TGTGCCACCAGCAGAGCCCGACAGAACACTGAAGCTTTCTTT.

This chain links TRBV24-1 with TRBJ2-1; the match to TRBD2 covers 7 bases. The CDR3 has 12 residues. From germline, CDR1 is KGHDR and CDR2 SFDVKD. The ends lost 3 bases at V and 8 bases at J; junction bases unmatched: 0. The CDR3 loop is CATSDGRDEQFF. CDR3 DNA: TGTGCCACCAGTGATGGGAGGGATGAGCAGTTCTTC.

The chain couples TRBV11-3 to TRBJ1-3; no firm D call. Germline loops: CDR1 SGHNT, CDR2 YENEEA. V shed 1 base and J shed 0 bases, with 7 bases lying between them. This CDR3 is built from 15 residues. CDR3 sequence (DNA): TGTGCCAGCAGCTTAGGGAGAAACTCTGGAAACACCATATATTTT. It codes for CASSLGRNSGNTIYF.

This chain links TRBV7-9 with TRBJ1-2; 9 bases are a match to TRBD1. Germline V lookup: CDR1 SEHNR, CDR2 FQNEAQ (reference sequence). The CDR3 runs to 14 residues. The V and J ends lost 0 bases and 9 bases, in that order; junction bases with no gene match: 5. CDR3 loop: CASSLATGTGSYTF. CDR3 nucleotide sequence: TGTGCCAGCAGCTTAGCAACCGGGACAGGGAGCTACACCTTC.

This rearrangement joins TRBV3-1 (or the pseudogene TRBV3-2) to TRBJ2-5; 11 bases map to TRBD2. The CDR3 contains 16 residues. Germline V gene sequence: CDR1 LGHDT, CDR2 YNNKEL (reference sequence). The V gene end was trimmed by 5 bases and the J gene end by 1 base; junction bases not matched to a gene: 6. The CDR3 DNA follows: TGTGCCAGCAGCTGGACTAGCGGGTGGATCCAAGAGACCCAGTACTTC. It encodes CASSWTSGWIQETQYF.

The chain has TRBV5-5 and TRBJ1-5, with D possibly being TRBD1 (5 bases). V was pared by 1 base and J by 3 bases, with 8 bases between. CDR1 is SGHKS and CDR2 is YYEKEE in the germline V gene (reference sequence). This CDR3 has 14 residues. DNA of the CDR3: TGTGCCAGCAGCTTGTGGGGGAACAATCAGCCCCAGCATTTT. It yields the protein CASSLWGNNQPQHF.

V gene TRBV7-2 combines with J gene TRBJ2-7; 11 bases align to TRBD1. CDR3 length equals 14 residues. J gave up 3 bases and V 5 bases, and 3 bases lay outside the gene matches. Germline lookup yields CDR1 SGHTA and CDR2 FQGNSA. The CDR3 loop is CASSRGQGVYEQYF. The CDR3, as DNA: TGTGCCAGCAGCAGGGGACAGGGGGTCTACGAGCAGTACTTC.

The V call is TRBV7-2, the J call TRBJ1-2; 7 bases are a match to TRBD1. After removal of 1 base from V and 4 bases from J, the junction contained 12 bases not matched to a gene. The V gene's germline CDR1 is SGHTA and CDR2 FQGNSA. The CDR3 length is 17 residues. The CDR3 DNA is TGTGCCAGCAGCTTAGTGGGACAGAGGGGTCCGGGCTATGGCTACACCTTC. Its translation: CASSLVGQRGPGYGYTF.

V gene TRBV19 combines with J gene TRBJ2-2; D gene unclear. Between the trimmed V and J ends, which lost 6 bases and 6 bases, there was a span of 14 bases. CDR3 length: 14 amino acids. CDR1 is LNHDA, CDR2 SQIVND, per germline (reference sequence). CDR3 sequence: CASRDPDWAGELFF. The CDR3, as DNA: TGTGCCAGTAGGGATCCTGATTGGGCCGGGGAGCTGTTTTTT.

The rearrangement uses TRBV10-3 and TRBJ1-6; possibly TRBD1 for D (5 bases). From germline, CDR1 is ENHRY and CDR2 SYGVKD. The CDR3 has 15 amino acids. V was trimmed by 3 bases and J by 10 bases, leaving 16 bases between them. The CDR3 nucleotides read TGTGCCATCAGTGATTCCTCGGGGCTGGAATCACCCCTCCACTTT. It codes for CAISDSSGLESPLHF.

The chain uses TRBV30 and TRBJ2-7, with 9 bases fitting TRBD2. This CDR3 spans 11 amino acids. Germline V gene data show CDR1 as GTSNPN and CDR2 as SVGIG (reference sequence). The V gene end was trimmed by 7 bases and the J gene end by 6 bases; junction bases not matched to a gene: 4. The CDR3 loop reads CASGLAGEQYF. The CDR3 nucleotides are TGTGCCTCGGGACTAGCAGGCGAGCAGTACTTC.